These T cell receptor beta chains were read from a single sample in a study of T cells after posttransplantation cyclophosphamide. Sequenced by immunoSEQ multiplex PCR; TCRdb stores in-frame clones only, minus some. In the table there are about 21,000 clones, 95% to 99% of which are singletons. Sequenced: naive CD8+ T cells sorted from PBMCs. The receptor source for this set is a man aged 35 to 55 in good health, CMV-negative, and a related stem cell transplant donor. CDR3s include the opening cysteine and the closing phenylalanine or tryptophan. D genes are given only for firm matches. A clone size is listed for some rows: how often the clone was seen (once, few, many), or a class if it is expanded.

cdr3_length: 12
clone_size: .
d_call: TRBD1
j_call: TRBJ1-2
v_call: TRBV30
cdr3_nt: TGTGCCTGGAGTGAAGGGGGCGACGGCTACACCTTC
cdr3_aa: CAWSEGGDGYTF

cdr3_length: 16
clone_size: .
d_call: TRBD1
j_call: TRBJ2-2
v_call: TRBV4-2
cdr3_nt: TGTGCCAGCAGCAACAGGGGGCGACTGAACACCGGGGAGCTGTTTTTT
cdr3_aa: CASSNRGRLNTGELFF

cdr3_length: 13
clone_size: .
d_call: .
j_call: TRBJ2-7
v_call: TRBV28
cdr3_nt: TGTGCCAGCAGTTACGAACACACCTACGAGCAGTACTTC
cdr3_aa: CASSYEHTYEQYF

cdr3_length: 14
clone_size: .
d_call: TRBD1
j_call: TRBJ2-3
v_call: TRBV10-2
cdr3_nt: TGCGCCAGCACGCTGTATGAGGGGGCAGGTACGCAGTATTTT
cdr3_aa: CASTLYEGAGTQYF

cdr3_length: 17
clone_size: .
d_call: .
j_call: TRBJ2-2
v_call: TRBV28
cdr3_nt: TGTGCCAGCAGTTCATATCCGACCACTAGCACCACCGGGGAGCTGTTTTTT
cdr3_aa: CASSSYPTTSTTGELFF

cdr3_length: 18
clone_size: .
d_call: TRBD2
j_call: TRBJ2-2
v_call: TRBV7-9
cdr3_nt: TGTGCCAGCAGCACGAGACTAGCGGGAGGGCCGGGCACCGGGGAGCTGTTTTTT
cdr3_aa: CASSTRLAGGPGTGELFF

cdr3_length: 16
clone_size: .
d_call: .
j_call: TRBJ2-1
v_call: TRBV4-2
cdr3_nt: TGTGCCAGCAGCCAAGAAGAGGGCTCACTCTACAATGAGCAGTTCTTC
cdr3_aa: CASSQEEGSLYNEQFF

cdr3_length: 14
clone_size: .
d_call: .
j_call: TRBJ1-1
v_call: TRBV4-1
cdr3_nt: TGTGCCAGCAGCCAAGGGCAGGGTCATACTGAAGCTTTCTTT
cdr3_aa: CASSQGQGHTEAFF

cdr3_length: 17
clone_size: once
d_call: TRBD2
j_call: TRBJ2-1
v_call: TRBV14
cdr3_nt: TGTGCCAGCAGCCAAGATTTGAGACTAGCGGCTTACAATGAGCAGTTCTTC
cdr3_aa: CASSQDLRLAAYNEQFF

cdr3_length: 14
clone_size: .
d_call: .
j_call: TRBJ2-3
v_call: TRBV27
cdr3_nt: TGTGCCAGCAGTTCCTCCCTCGGGATGAGCACGCAGTATTTT
cdr3_aa: CASSSSLGMSTQYF

cdr3_length: 12
clone_size: .
d_call: .
j_call: TRBJ2-2
v_call: TRBV6-5
cdr3_nt: TGTGCCAGCAGGGCTGACACCGGGGAGCTGTTTTTT
cdr3_aa: CASRADTGELFF

cdr3_length: 13
clone_size: .
d_call: .
j_call: TRBJ1-1
v_call: TRBV6-1
cdr3_nt: TGTGCCAGCAGTGAGAGCATGAACACTGAAGCTTTCTTT
cdr3_aa: CASSESMNTEAFF

cdr3_length: 13
clone_size: .
d_call: .
j_call: TRBJ2-7
v_call: TRBV5-5
cdr3_nt: TGTGCCAGCAGCCCCGAGGTCACCTACGAGCAGTACTTC
cdr3_aa: CASSPEVTYEQYF

cdr3_length: 16
clone_size: .
d_call: TRBD2
j_call: TRBJ2-3
v_call: TRBV4-2
cdr3_nt: TGTGCCAGCAACCTAGCGGGGTCTGCTAGCACAGATACGCAGTATTTT
cdr3_aa: CASNLAGSASTDTQYF

cdr3_length: 14
clone_size: .
d_call: .
j_call: TRBJ2-2
v_call: TRBV27
cdr3_nt: TGTGCCAGCAGTTCAGGGGCAAACACCGGGGAGCTGTTTTTT
cdr3_aa: CASSSGANTGELFF

cdr3_length: 15
clone_size: .
d_call: TRBD1
j_call: TRBJ1-2
v_call: TRBV7-2
cdr3_nt: TGTGCCAGCAGCCAGGGGGCAGGGGGGGTTTATGGCTACACCTTC
cdr3_aa: CASSQGAGGVYGYTF

cdr3_length: 12
clone_size: .
d_call: TRBD1
j_call: TRBJ1-1
v_call: TRBV6-1
cdr3_nt: TGTGCCAGCAGGCAGGGGGGCACTGAAGCTTTCTTT
cdr3_aa: CASRQGGTEAFF

cdr3_length: 14
clone_size: .
d_call: TRBD1
j_call: TRBJ1-6
v_call: TRBV28
cdr3_nt: TGTGCCAGCAGTTTAGGGACAGGGGGCGAACCCCTCCACTTT
cdr3_aa: CASSLGTGGEPLHF

cdr3_length: 11
clone_size: .
d_call: .
j_call: TRBJ2-5
v_call: TRBV7-2
cdr3_nt: TGTGCCAGCAGCAGGGGGGGTATCCAGTACTTC
cdr3_aa: CASSRGGIQYF

cdr3_length: 15
clone_size: .
d_call: TRBD2
j_call: TRBJ2-2
v_call: TRBV11-3
cdr3_nt: TGTGCCAGCAGCTCGCGGGGGAGTGGGGCTGGGGAGCTGTTTTTT
cdr3_aa: CASSSRGSGAGELFF

cdr3_length: 13
clone_size: once
d_call: TRBD1
j_call: TRBJ2-7
v_call: TRBV6-1
cdr3_nt: TGTGCCAGCAGTTCCCGGACAGGCTACGAGCAGTACTTC
cdr3_aa: CASSSRTGYEQYF

cdr3_length: 15
clone_size: .
d_call: TRBD2
j_call: TRBJ2-7
v_call: TRBV27
cdr3_nt: TGTGCCAGCAGTTTTGGCGGGAGGGCCACCTACGAGCAGTACTTC
cdr3_aa: CASSFGGRATYEQYF

cdr3_length: 12
clone_size: .
d_call: .
j_call: TRBJ1-2
v_call: TRBV7-9
cdr3_nt: TGTGCCAGCAGCAATCCGGGAATGGAGGACACCTTC
cdr3_aa: CASSNPGMEDTF

cdr3_length: 14
clone_size: .
d_call: .
j_call: TRBJ1-1
v_call: TRBV13
cdr3_nt: TGTGCCAGCAGAGAGGGACACCTAGGGGTTGAAGCTTTCTTT
cdr3_aa: CASREGHLGVEAFF

cdr3_length: 14
clone_size: .
d_call: .
j_call: TRBJ2-1
v_call: TRBV28
cdr3_nt: TGTGCCAGCAGTCCCCGGGAAGATTACAATGAGCAGTTCTTC
cdr3_aa: CASSPREDYNEQFF

cdr3_length: 14
clone_size: .
d_call: TRBD2
j_call: TRBJ2-7
v_call: TRBV27
cdr3_nt: TGTGCCAGCAGTCCCTTTGCGGGAGGTAGTGAGCAGTACTTC
cdr3_aa: CASSPFAGGSEQYF

cdr3_length: 15
clone_size: .
d_call: TRBD1
j_call: TRBJ2-7
v_call: TRBV10-3
cdr3_nt: TGTGCCATCAGTGCCCAGGGACAGGGGATCGGCGAGCAGTACTTC
cdr3_aa: CAISAQGQGIGEQYF

cdr3_length: 16
clone_size: .
d_call: TRBD2
j_call: TRBJ2-1
v_call: TRBV6-5
cdr3_nt: TGTGCCAGCAGTTCAACCGGGACTAGCTCCTACAATGAGCAGTTCTTC
cdr3_aa: CASSSTGTSSYNEQFF

cdr3_length: 14
clone_size: once
d_call: .
j_call: TRBJ2-1
v_call: TRBV10-3
cdr3_nt: TGTGCCATCAGTCTTAAGGGCGGGTACAATGAGCAGTTCTTC
cdr3_aa: CAISLKGGYNEQFF

cdr3_length: 12
clone_size: .
d_call: .
j_call: TRBJ2-1
v_call: TRBV5-1
cdr3_nt: TGCGCCAGCAGCACGACTTCAGATGAGCAGTTCTTC
cdr3_aa: CASSTTSDEQFF

cdr3_length: 14
clone_size: .
d_call: .
j_call: TRBJ2-7
v_call: TRBV6-5
cdr3_nt: TGTGCCAGCAGTTCCCCGGGGGGCACCTACGAGCAGTACTTC
cdr3_aa: CASSSPGGTYEQYF

cdr3_length: 14
clone_size: .
d_call: .
j_call: TRBJ1-1
v_call: TRBV19
cdr3_nt: TGTGCCAGTAGATGGGGTAGGGGAAACACTGAAGCTTTCTTT
cdr3_aa: CASRWGRGNTEAFF

cdr3_length: 15
clone_size: .
d_call: TRBD1
j_call: TRBJ2-7
v_call: TRBV27
cdr3_nt: TGTGCCAGCAGTTTTCCGGGACAGGGGGCCCACGAGCAGTACTTC
cdr3_aa: CASSFPGQGAHEQYF

cdr3_length: 16
clone_size: .
d_call: TRBD1
j_call: TRBJ1-1
v_call: TRBV14
cdr3_nt: TGTGCCAGCAGCCCAATCCCCAGGGGGCAAGGAACTGAAGCTTTCTTT
cdr3_aa: CASSPIPRGQGTEAFF

cdr3_length: 15
clone_size: .
d_call: TRBD1
j_call: TRBJ2-1
v_call: TRBV5-1
cdr3_nt: TGCGCCAGCAGCCCCACAGGGGTTTCCTACAATGAGCAGTTCTTC
cdr3_aa: CASSPTGVSYNEQFF

cdr3_length: 13
clone_size: .
d_call: .
j_call: TRBJ1-5
v_call: TRBV5-6
cdr3_nt: TGTGCCAGCAGCTTGGCTCCCGATCAGCCCCAGCATTTT
cdr3_aa: CASSLAPDQPQHF

cdr3_length: 15
clone_size: .
d_call: .
j_call: TRBJ1-2
v_call: TRBV15
cdr3_nt: TGTGCCACCAGCCAGTCCACCGACAGAAACTATGGCTACACCTTC
cdr3_aa: CATSQSTDRNYGYTF

cdr3_length: 13
clone_size: .
d_call: TRBD1
j_call: TRBJ1-2
v_call: TRBV27
cdr3_nt: TGTGCCAGCAGTTTCGCAGGGGGCGGGGGCTACACCTTC
cdr3_aa: CASSFAGGGGYTF

cdr3_length: 13
clone_size: .
d_call: TRBD2
j_call: TRBJ2-7
v_call: TRBV27
cdr3_nt: TGTGCCAGCAGTCCCGGGACTAGCTACGAGCAGTACTTC
cdr3_aa: CASSPGTSYEQYF

cdr3_length: 16
clone_size: .
d_call: TRBD1
j_call: TRBJ2-1
v_call: TRBV28
cdr3_nt: TGTGCCAGCACCTACTCATCCGGGACAGGGATCCATGAGCAGTTCTTC
cdr3_aa: CASTYSSGTGIHEQFF

cdr3_length: 13
clone_size: .
d_call: TRBD2
j_call: TRBJ2-7
v_call: TRBV29-1
cdr3_nt: TGCAGCGTTGAAAGCGGGAGCACCTACGAGCAGTACTTC
cdr3_aa: CSVESGSTYEQYF